Below are 25 T cell receptor beta chains sequenced from a single sample in a study of blood T cell repertoires in COVID-19. Profiled with immunoSEQ multiplex PCR; TCRdb holds only in-frame clones, not every one. The repertoire holds 200,000 to 300,000 clones, approximately 82% seen once, with around 2.4% in the top ten. Sequencing was carried out using peripheral blood. These receptors all come from a man in his forties or fifties who had recovered from COVID-19.

The chain combines TRBV4-3 with TRBJ2-3; tentative D call: TRBD2 (5 bases). The CDR3 covers 18 residues. Germline V gene sequence: CDR1 LGHNA, CDR2 YSLEER. With 4 bases removed from V and 6 bases from J, the gap between germline ends came to 26 bases. The CDR3 protein is CASSPTVSLPGNPDTQYF. The CDR3 DNA sequence: TGCGCCAGCAGCCCAACCGTATCTTTACCGGGAAACCCGGATACGCAGTATTTT.

The chain uses TRBV18 and TRBJ1-4; perhaps TRBD1 as D (6 bases). The germline gives CDR1 KGHSH, CDR2 LQKENI. CDR3 length: 17 residues. Trimming shortened V by 0 bases and J by 8 bases, and 19 bases separated the two germline ends. The CDR3 here is CASSPPSRAQGGEKLFF. In nucleotides, the CDR3 is TGTGCCAGCTCACCACCGTCTCGTGCACAGGGCGGGGAAAAACTGTTTTTT.

The V call is TRBV19, the J call TRBJ1-2; tentative D call: TRBD1 (6 bases). The V end lost 6 bases, the J end lost 8 bases, and 25 bases lay between the germline ends. CDR3 length: 16 residues. Germline CDR1 and CDR2: LNHDA and SQIVND (reference sequence). The CDR3 protein is CASRPTVAGDGVGYTF. DNA of the CDR3: TGTGCCAGTAGGCCCACCGTGGCAGGGGATGGTGTAGGCTACACCTTC. Variable domain in full (rest from reference TRBV19 and TRBJ1-2): DGGITQSPKYLFRKEGQNVTLSCEQNLNHDAMYWYRQDPGQGLRLIYYSQIVNDFQKGDIAEGYSVSREKKESFPLTVTSAQKNPTAFYLCASRPTVAGDGVGYTFGSGTRLTVV.

CDR3 coding DNA: TGCAGCGTTGCTTGGGTGGGCACGAACACTGAAGCTTTCTTT. It specifies CSVAWVGTNTEAFF. The chain carries TRBV29-1 and TRBJ1-1; D remains unclear. Germline V gene data show CDR1 as SQVTM and CDR2 as ANQGSEA. Between the trimmed V and J ends, which lost 4 bases and 1 base, there was a span of 13 bases. CDR3 length: 14 amino acids.

The V and J genes are TRBV10-3 and TRBJ2-2; D perhaps matches TRBD2 (5 bases). Germline-derived CDR1 and CDR2 are ENHRY and SYGVKD. V lost 3 bases to trimming and J lost 1 base, with 9 bases between them. The CDR3 extends over 15 amino acids. CDR3: CAISELAGNTGELFF. CDR3 DNA sequence: TGTGCCATCAGTGAACTTGCGGGGAACACCGGGGAGCTGTTTTTT.

This sequence joins TRBV19 and TRBJ1-1; maybe TRBD1 (6 bases). Looked up from germline, CDR1 is LNHDA and CDR2 is SQIVND (reference sequence). This CDR3 contains 14 residues. V lost 0 bases and J 5 bases, leaving 10 bases between the germline ends. The DNA of the CDR3 is TGTGCCAGTAGTATAGACAGGGGCACAACTGAAGCTTTCTTT. Its translation is CASSIDRGTTEAFF.

The chain couples TRBV10-3 to TRBJ2-1; 10 nucleotides agree with TRBD2. V lost 6 bases to trimming and J lost 7 bases; unmatched junction nucleotides: 9. Looked up from germline, CDR1 is ENHRY and CDR2 is SYGVKD. This CDR3 has 15 residues. The DNA of the CDR3 is TGTGCCATCAGGGGGAGCGGGGGGGGCGAAAATGAGCAGTTCTTC. Translation gives CAIRGSGGGENEQFF.

This clone was seen just once. The DNA for the CDR3 is TGCGCCAGCAGCTTGATGGCTAGCGGGGGGACCCCCATCCAAGAGACCCAGTACTTC. Translation gives CASSLMASGGTPIQETQYF. The chain links TRBV5-1 to TRBJ2-5; 11 nucleotides align to TRBD2. The V gene's germline CDR1 is SGHRS and CDR2 YFSETQ. This CDR3 has 19 residues. With 1 base clipped from V and 1 base from J, the junction kept 12 bases outside the gene matches.

The rearrangement links TRBV6-5 to TRBJ2-1; possible D gene TRBD2, 7 bases. The V gene lost 5 bases and the J gene lost 8 bases, with 19 bases spanning the gap. This CDR3 region has 15 residues. Germline loops: CDR1 MNHEY, CDR2 SVGAGI. DNA for the CDR3: TGTGCCAGCAGTCGGAGGGGGGGGCCTTCGGATGAGCAGTTCTTC. As protein: CASSRRGGPSDEQFF.

This chain uses TRBV21-1 with TRBJ2-4; TRBD1, the table's D call, lacks a check against the DNA. TRBV21-1 is deemed a pseudogene. This CDR3 contains 17 residues. The CDR3 nucleotides are TGTGCCAGCAGCAAAGAGGGTAGGGGGCTAGCCAAAAACATTCAGTACTTC. Its protein is CASSKEGRGLAKNIQYF.

This chain joins TRBV24-1 and TRBJ1-2; TRBD1 might be the D (5 bases). Between the trimmed V and J ends, which lost 4 bases and 5 bases, there was a span of 13 bases. The CDR3 consists of 14 residues. Germline assignment: CDR1 KGHDR and CDR2 SFDVKD. The CDR3 DNA is TGTGCCACCAGTGACTCGGACACGCGTTATGGCTACACCTTC. Amino acids: CATSDSDTRYGYTF.

The sample holds one count of this clone. The chain uses TRBV6-5 and TRBJ2-7, with TRBD1 identical over 7 bases. The CDR3 runs 14 residues. The V and J ends lost 6 bases and 0 bases, in that order; junction bases with no gene match: 5. In germline, CDR1 is MNHEY, CDR2 SVGAGI. CDR3 in DNA: TGTGCCAGCAGGGACAGGTGGCGCTCCTACGAGCAGTACTTC. Protein sequence: CASRDRWRSYEQYF.

The chain has TRBV11-2 and TRBJ1-1, with D tentatively TRBD1 (6 bases). Trimming shortened V by 4 bases and J by 3 bases, and 12 bases separated the two germline ends. Germline lookup yields CDR1 SGHAT and CDR2 FQNNGV. The CDR3 totals 14 residues. The CDR3 DNA sequence: TGTGCCAGCAGCTCGTTACAGGGATACACTGAAGCTTTCTTT. Protein sequence: CASSSLQGYTEAFF.

The chain combines TRBV4-3 with TRBJ2-6; D remains unclear. CDR1 and CDR2 from the germline V gene are LGHNA and YSLEER. The germline V and J ends were trimmed by 0 bases and 0 bases, with 6 bases remaining between them. The CDR3 consists of 16 residues. The CDR3 sequence is CASSQDAVSGANVLTF. The CDR3 bases are TGCGCCAGCAGCCAAGATGCGGTCTCTGGGGCCAACGTCCTGACTTTC.

The V and J genes are TRBV6-5 and TRBJ1-2, with D perhaps matching TRBD1 (5 bases). CDR3 size: 15 residues. Trimming left V 9 bases short and J 1 base short, with 18 bases between. The germline gives CDR1 MNHEY, CDR2 SVGAGI. The DNA of the CDR3 is TGTGCCAGTTTACTGGGGCACCCAATTAACTATGGCTACACCTTC. This sequence encodes CASLLGHPINYGYTF.

This clone occurred once. The genes are TRBV2 and TRBJ1-2, with 7 nucleotides matching TRBD1. The CDR3 runs to 14 residues. Per germline, CDR1 SNHLY and CDR2 FYNNEI. V shed 6 bases and J 7 bases; nucleotides not matched to a gene: 11. CDR3: CASRWTGLYIGYTF. The CDR3 DNA follows: TGTGCCAGCAGATGGACAGGACTGTATATTGGCTACACCTTC. Full variable domain (outside the CDR3, taken from reference TRBV2 and TRBJ1-2): EPEVTQTPSHQVTQMGQEVILRCVPISNHLYFYWYRQILGQKVEFLVSFYNNEISEKSEIFDDQFSVERPDGSNFTLKIRSTKLEDSAMYFCASRWTGLYIGYTFGSGTRLTVV.

This clone was recorded only once. CDR3 in amino acids: CASSPWTGANTGELFF. The CDR3 bases are TGTGCCAGCTCACCCTGGACAGGGGCGAACACCGGGGAGCTGTTTTTT. This chain links TRBV18 with TRBJ2-2, with 9 bases identical to TRBD1. CDR1 and CDR2 from the germline V gene are KGHSH and LQKENI. The CDR3 is made up of 16 amino acids. The V segment lost 3 bases and the J segment 0 bases; nucleotides outside the gene matches: 2.

This clone was counted once. V is TRBV20-1 and J is TRBJ1-2, with D perhaps matching TRBD1 (5 bases). V lost 3 bases, J lost 2 bases, and 13 bases lay in between. This CDR3 spans 14 amino acids. CDR1 DFQATT and CDR2 SNEGSKA come from the germline V gene (reference sequence). The CDR3 DNA sequence: TGCAGTGCTAGTCGACAGCCCAACAACTATGGCTACACCTTC. Its translation is CSASRQPNNYGYTF.

The CDR3 loop reads CASSHRDGLETQYF. The CDR3 nucleotides are TGTGCCAGCAGCCACAGGGATGGGTTAGAGACCCAGTACTTC. The chain employs TRBV3-1 (or the pseudogene TRBV3-2) and TRBJ2-5; D perhaps matches TRBD1 (5 bases). From germline, CDR1 is LGHDT and CDR2 YNNKEL (reference sequence). With 3 bases removed from V and 4 bases from J, the gap between germline ends came to 12 bases. The CDR3 loop spans 14 amino acids.

In its sample, this clone was seen once. The V and J genes are TRBV9 and TRBJ2-3; 11 bases are shared with TRBD2. Germline CDR1 and CDR2: SGDLS and YYNGEE. The CDR3 contains 19 residues. Germline trimming cut 2 bases from V and 6 bases from J; bases unmatched to any gene: 17. The CDR3 here is CASSVKGSGGADSWDTQYF. As DNA, the CDR3 is TGTGCCAGCAGCGTTAAAGGTAGCGGGGGGGCTGATTCCTGGGATACGCAGTATTTT.

This sequence joins TRBV18 and TRBJ2-1; 7 nucleotides align to TRBD2. The V and J ends lost 6 bases and 4 bases, in that order; junction bases with no gene match: 9. The CDR3 length is 15 residues. Germline CDR1 and CDR2: KGHSH and LQKENI. The CDR3 sequence: CASSPLGGGYNEQFF. CDR3 coding DNA: TGTGCCAGCTCCCCCTTGGGCGGGGGATACAATGAGCAGTTCTTC.

CDR3 nucleotides: TGTGCCAGCAGCGCCCGACTAGGGTCCTACGAGCAGTACTTC. Its translation is CASSARLGSYEQYF. The chain couples TRBV9 to TRBJ2-7; TRBD2 might be the D (6 bases). Trimming removed 3 bases at V and 1 base at J, with 11 bases between. Germline CDR1 is SGDLS and CDR2 is YYNGEE. The CDR3 covers 14 residues.

The genes are TRBV6-2 or TRBV6-3 and TRBJ2-7; possible D gene TRBD2, 6 bases. CDR3 length: 16 residues. V was pared by 6 bases and J by 0 bases, with 18 bases between. Germline CDR1 and CDR2: MNHEY and SVGEGT. In DNA, the CDR3 is TGTGCCAGCAGCGGTTCCGGGGGACGGGTCTCCTACGAGCAGTACTTC. Amino acids: CASSGSGGRVSYEQYF.

This rearrangement joins TRBV2 to TRBJ2-7; tentatively, D is TRBD2 (7 bases). Germline V gene sequence: CDR1 SNHLY, CDR2 FYNNEI. V lost 8 bases to trimming and J lost 2 bases, with 25 bases between them. The CDR3 runs to 17 residues. CDR3 bases: TGTGCCAGCGGGAGGGGGATTCGGGTGGGCAAAACCTACGAGCAGTACTTC. Translated, it gives CASGRGIRVGKTYEQYF.

The chain is built from TRBV29-1 and TRBJ2-1, with TRBD1 identical over 9 bases. This CDR3 is 14 amino acids long. CDR1 and CDR2 from the germline V gene are SQVTM and ANQGSEA. The J segment lost 4 bases and the V segment lost 6 bases, leaving 7 bases of the junction unmatched. The CDR3 nucleotides are TGCAGCGTATCGGACAGGGGTGGGTACAATGAGCAGTTCTTC. Protein product: CSVSDRGGYNEQFF.